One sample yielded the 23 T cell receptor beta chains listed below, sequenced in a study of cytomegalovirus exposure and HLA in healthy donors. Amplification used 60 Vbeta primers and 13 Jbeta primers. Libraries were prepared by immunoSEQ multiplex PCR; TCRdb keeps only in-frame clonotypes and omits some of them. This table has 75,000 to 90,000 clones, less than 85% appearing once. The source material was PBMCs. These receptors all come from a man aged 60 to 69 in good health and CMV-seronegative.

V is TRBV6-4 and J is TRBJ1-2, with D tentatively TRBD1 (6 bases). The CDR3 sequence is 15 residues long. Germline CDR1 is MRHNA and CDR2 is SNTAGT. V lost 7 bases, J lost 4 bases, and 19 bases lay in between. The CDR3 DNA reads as TGTGCCAGCAAATACAGGGAGTCAGTATCCTATGGCTACACCTTC. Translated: CASKYRESVSYGYTF.

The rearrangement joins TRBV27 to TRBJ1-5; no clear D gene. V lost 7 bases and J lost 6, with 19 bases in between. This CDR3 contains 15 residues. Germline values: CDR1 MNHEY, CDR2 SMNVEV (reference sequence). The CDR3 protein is CASMILGGPSQPQHF. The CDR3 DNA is TGTGCCAGCATGATTTTGGGAGGGCCCAGTCAGCCCCAGCATTTT.

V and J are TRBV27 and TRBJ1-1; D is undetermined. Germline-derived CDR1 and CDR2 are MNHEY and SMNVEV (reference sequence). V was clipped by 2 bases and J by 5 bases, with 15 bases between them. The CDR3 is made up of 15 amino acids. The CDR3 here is CASSLVPLRETEAFF. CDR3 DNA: TGTGCCAGCAGTTTAGTCCCGCTAAGGGAGACTGAAGCTTTCTTT.

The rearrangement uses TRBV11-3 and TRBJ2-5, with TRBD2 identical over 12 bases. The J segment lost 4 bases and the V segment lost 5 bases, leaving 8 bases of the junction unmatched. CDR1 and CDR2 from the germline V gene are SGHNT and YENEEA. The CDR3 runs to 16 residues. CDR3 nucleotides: TGTGCCAGCAGCAGGGGGACTAGCGGGCCGGGAGAGACCCAGTACTTC. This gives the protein CASSRGTSGPGETQYF.

The CDR3, as DNA: TGCGCCAGCAGCTCCACAGCGGCGGGCTACACCTTC. It specifies CASSSTAAGYTF. The chain links TRBV5-1 to TRBJ1-2, with D unclear. V was pared by 3 bases and J by 8 bases, with 11 bases between. The CDR3 runs to 12 residues. The V gene's germline CDR1 is SGHRS and CDR2 YFSETQ.

The CDR3 nucleotides read TGTGCCAGCAGTGATCCAGGACTAGCGGGGGGGCGCGAGCAGTACTTC. This gives the protein CASSDPGLAGGREQYF. V is TRBV6-1 and J is TRBJ2-7, with 15 positions matching TRBD2. Germline V gene data show CDR1 as MNHNS and CDR2 as SASEGT. J was trimmed by 6 bases and V by 3 bases; bases with no gene match: 6. The CDR3 spans 16 residues.

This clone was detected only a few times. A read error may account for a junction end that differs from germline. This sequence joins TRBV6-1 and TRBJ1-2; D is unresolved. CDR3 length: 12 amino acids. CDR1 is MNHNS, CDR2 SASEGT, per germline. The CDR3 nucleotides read TGCGCCAAGGGAGACAAAGGGTATGGCTACACCTTC. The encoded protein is CAKGDKGYGYTF.

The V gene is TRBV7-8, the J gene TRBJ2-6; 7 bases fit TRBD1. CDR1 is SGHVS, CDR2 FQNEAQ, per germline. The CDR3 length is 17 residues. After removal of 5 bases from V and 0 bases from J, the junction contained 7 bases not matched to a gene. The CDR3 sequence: CASSIRGQRSGANVLTF. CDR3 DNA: TGTGCCAGCAGCATCAGGGGACAGCGCTCTGGGGCCAACGTCCTGACTTTC. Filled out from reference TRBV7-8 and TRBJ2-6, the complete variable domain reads GAGVSQSPRYKVAKRGQDVALRCDPISGHVSLFWYQQALGQGPEFLTYFQNEAQLDKSGLPSDRFFAERPEGSVSTLKIQRTQQEDSAVYLCASSIRGQRSGANVLTFGAGSRLTVL.

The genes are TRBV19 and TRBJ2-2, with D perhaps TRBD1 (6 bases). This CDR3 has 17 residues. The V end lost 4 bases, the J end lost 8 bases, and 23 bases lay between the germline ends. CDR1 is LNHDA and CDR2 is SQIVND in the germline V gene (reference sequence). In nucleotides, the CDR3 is TGTGCCAGTAGTAACCCTGGGGACACCAAATCGTCAGGGGAGCTGTTTTTT. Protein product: CASSNPGDTKSSGELFF. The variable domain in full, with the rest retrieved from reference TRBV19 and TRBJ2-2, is DGGITQSPKYLFRKEGQNVTLSCEQNLNHDAMYWYRQDPGQGLRLIYYSQIVNDFQKGDIAEGYSVSREKKESFPLTVTSAQKNPTAFYLCASSNPGDTKSSGELFFGEGSRLTVL.

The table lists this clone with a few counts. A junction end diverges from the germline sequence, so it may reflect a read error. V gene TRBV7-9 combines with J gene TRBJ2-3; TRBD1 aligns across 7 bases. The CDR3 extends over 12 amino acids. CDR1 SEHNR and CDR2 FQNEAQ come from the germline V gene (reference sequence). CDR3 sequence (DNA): TGTTCCAGCAGCGACAGGGTCGCCACGCAGTATTTT. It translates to CSSSDRVATQYF. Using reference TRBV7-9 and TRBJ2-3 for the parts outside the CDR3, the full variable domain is DTGVSQNPRHKITKRGQNVTFRCDPISEHNRLYWYRQTLGQGPEFLTYFQNEAQLEKSRLLSDRFSAERPKGSFSTLEIQRTEQGDSAMYLCSSSDRVATQYFGPGTRLTVL.

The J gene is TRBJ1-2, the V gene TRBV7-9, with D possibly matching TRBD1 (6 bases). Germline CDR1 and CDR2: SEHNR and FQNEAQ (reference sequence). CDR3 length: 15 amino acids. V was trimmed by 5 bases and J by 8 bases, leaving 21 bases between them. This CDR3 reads CASSPSLGGAWGYTF. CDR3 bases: TGTGCCAGCAGCCCCTCCCTAGGGGGGGCTTGGGGCTACACCTTC.

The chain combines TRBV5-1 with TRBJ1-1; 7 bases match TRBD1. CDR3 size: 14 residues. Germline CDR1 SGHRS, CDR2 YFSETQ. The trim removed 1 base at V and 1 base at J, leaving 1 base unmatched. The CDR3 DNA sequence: TGCGCCAGCAGCTTGACAGGGGAGAACACTGAAGCTTTCTTT. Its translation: CASSLTGENTEAFF. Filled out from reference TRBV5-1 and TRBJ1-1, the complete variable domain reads KAGVTQTPRYLIKTRGQQVTLSCSPISGHRSVSWYQQTPGQGLQFLFEYFSETQRNKGNFPGRFSGRQFSNSRSEMNVSTLELGDSALYLCASSLTGENTEAFFGQGTRLTVV.

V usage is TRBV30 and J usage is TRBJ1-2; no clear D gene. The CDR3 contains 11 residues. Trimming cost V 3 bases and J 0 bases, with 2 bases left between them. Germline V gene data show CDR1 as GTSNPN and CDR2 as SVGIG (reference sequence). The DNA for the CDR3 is TGTGCCTGGAGCGCTAACTATGGCTACACCTTC. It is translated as CAWSANYGYTF.

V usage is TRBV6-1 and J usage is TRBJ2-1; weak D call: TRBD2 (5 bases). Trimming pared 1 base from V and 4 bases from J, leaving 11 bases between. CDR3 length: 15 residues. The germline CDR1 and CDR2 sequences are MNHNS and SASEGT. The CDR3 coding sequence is TGTGCCAGCAGTGAAGTGTTAGCGCTATACAATGAGCAGTTCTTC. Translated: CASSEVLALYNEQFF.

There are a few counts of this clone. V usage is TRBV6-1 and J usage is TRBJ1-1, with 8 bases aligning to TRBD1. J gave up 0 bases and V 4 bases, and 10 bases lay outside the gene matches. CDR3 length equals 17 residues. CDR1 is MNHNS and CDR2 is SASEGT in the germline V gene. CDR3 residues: CASSGTGGINMNTEAFF. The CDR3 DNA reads TGTGCCAGCAGTGGAACAGGGGGTATTAACATGAACACTGAAGCTTTCTTT.

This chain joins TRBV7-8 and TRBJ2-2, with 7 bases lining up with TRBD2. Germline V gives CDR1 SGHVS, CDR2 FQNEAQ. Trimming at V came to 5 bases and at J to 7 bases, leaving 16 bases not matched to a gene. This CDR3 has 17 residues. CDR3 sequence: CASSRLGEGPVHGELFF. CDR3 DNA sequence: TGTGCCAGCAGCCGATTAGGGGAGGGCCCTGTTCACGGGGAGCTGTTTTTT.

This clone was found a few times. CDR3 nucleotides: TGCGCCAGCAGCTTATCCGGGACAGGGAGATCTGGGGCCAACGTCCTGACTTTC. Translating gives CASSLSGTGRSGANVLTF. The chain has TRBV5-1 and TRBJ2-6, with 9 bases that match TRBD1. Germline V gene data show CDR1 as SGHRS and CDR2 as YFSETQ. CDR3 length: 18 residues. The J segment lost 1 base and the V segment lost 2 bases, leaving 7 bases of the junction unmatched.

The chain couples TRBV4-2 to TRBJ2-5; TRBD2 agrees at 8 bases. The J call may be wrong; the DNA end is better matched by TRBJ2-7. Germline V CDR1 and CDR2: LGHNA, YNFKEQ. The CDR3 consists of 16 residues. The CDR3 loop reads CASSPLRSGGSYEQYF. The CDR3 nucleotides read TGTGCCAGCAGCCCCCTTAGGAGCGGGGGCTCCTACGAGCAGTACTTC.

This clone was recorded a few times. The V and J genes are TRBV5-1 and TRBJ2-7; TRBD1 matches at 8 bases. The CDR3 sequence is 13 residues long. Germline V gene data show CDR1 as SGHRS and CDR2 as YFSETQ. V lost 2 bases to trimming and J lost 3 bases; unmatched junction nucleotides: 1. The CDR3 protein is CASSFGTGYEQYF. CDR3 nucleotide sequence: TGCGCCAGCAGCTTCGGGACAGGCTACGAGCAGTACTTC.

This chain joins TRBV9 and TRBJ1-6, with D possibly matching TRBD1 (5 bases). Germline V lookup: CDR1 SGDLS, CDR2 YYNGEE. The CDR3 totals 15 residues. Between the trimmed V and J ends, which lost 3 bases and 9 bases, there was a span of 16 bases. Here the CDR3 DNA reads TGTGCCAGCAGCGGATTTCAGGGAAGGAGTTCACCCCTCCACTTT. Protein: CASSGFQGRSSPLHF.

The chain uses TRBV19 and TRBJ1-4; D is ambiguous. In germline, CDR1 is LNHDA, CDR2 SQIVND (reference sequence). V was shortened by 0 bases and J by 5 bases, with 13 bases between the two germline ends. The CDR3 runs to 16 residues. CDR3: CASSIDLRGVNEKLFF. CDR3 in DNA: TGTGCCAGTAGTATAGATCTCCGAGGAGTAAATGAAAAACTGTTTTTT.

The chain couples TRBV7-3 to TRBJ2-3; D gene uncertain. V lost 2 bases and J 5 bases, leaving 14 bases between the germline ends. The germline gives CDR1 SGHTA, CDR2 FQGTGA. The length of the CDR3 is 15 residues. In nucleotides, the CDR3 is TGTGCCAGCAGCTTAGGTATGAGTGAGATAGATACGCAGTATTTT. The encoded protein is CASSLGMSEIDTQYF.

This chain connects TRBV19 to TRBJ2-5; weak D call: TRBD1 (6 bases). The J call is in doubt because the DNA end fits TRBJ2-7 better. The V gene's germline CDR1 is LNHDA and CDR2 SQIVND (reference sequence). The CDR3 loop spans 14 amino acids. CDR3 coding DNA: TGTGCCAGTAGTGCTCCGGGACATAGCCACGAGCAGTACTTC. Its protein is CASSAPGHSHEQYF.